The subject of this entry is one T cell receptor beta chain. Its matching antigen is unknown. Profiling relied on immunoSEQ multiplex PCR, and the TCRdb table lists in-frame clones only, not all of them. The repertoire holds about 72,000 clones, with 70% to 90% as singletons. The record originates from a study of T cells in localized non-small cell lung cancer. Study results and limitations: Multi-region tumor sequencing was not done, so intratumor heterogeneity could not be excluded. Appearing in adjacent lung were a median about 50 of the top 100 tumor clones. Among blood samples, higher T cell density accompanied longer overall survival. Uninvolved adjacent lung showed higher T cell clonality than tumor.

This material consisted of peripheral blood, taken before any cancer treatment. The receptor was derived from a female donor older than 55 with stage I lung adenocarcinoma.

The CDR3 DNA reads TGTGCCAGCTCACCACCAAGTCGATCTGGGGTCAATGAAAAACTGTTTTTT. Protein product: CASSPPSRSGVNEKLFF. The rearrangement links TRBV18 to TRBJ1-4; D is unclear. The CDR3 is made up of 17 amino acids. The germline V and J ends were trimmed by 0 bases and 5 bases, with 16 bases remaining between them. Germline V gene sequence: CDR1 KGHSH, CDR2 LQKENI.